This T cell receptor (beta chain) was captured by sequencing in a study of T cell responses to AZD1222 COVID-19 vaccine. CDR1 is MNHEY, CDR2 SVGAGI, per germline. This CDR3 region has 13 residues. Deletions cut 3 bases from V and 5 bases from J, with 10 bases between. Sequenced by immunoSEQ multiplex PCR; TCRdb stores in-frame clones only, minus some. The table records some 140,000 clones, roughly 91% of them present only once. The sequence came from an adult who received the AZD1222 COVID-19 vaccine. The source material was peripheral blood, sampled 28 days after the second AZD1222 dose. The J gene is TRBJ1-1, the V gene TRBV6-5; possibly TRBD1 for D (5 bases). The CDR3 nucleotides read TGTGCCAGCAGTTATAATCCAGGGACTGAAGCTTTCTTT. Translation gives CASSYNPGTEAFF.